The rows below give T cell receptor beta chains drawn from one sample of a study of T cells in Graves' hyperthyroidism and ophthalmopathy. TCRdb independently ran MiXCR on the multiplex PCR reads; one entry per CDR3 protein. The sample yields fewer than 900,000 distinct CDR3 sequences, about 17% seen once. Source material: blood. Receptors were obtained from a woman aged 45-59 years with Graves' hyperthyroidism that later progressed to Graves' ophthalmopathy. Both conserved end residues are part of each CDR3. Fields, in order: D gene, V gene, CDR3 protein. A D gene is named only where the DNA matches it firmly.

TRBD2	TRBV4-2	CASSHNLAGLSYNEQFF
NA	TRBV20-1	CSARAGDQPQHF
NA	TRBV30	CAWNVGAGNTIYF
NA	TRBV6-2/TRBV6-3	CASRETKTYSGANVLTF
TRBD1	TRBV5-1	CASSSNPTGTVYNEQFF
TRBD1	TRBV3-1	CASSQTQGVQPQHF
NA	TRBV5-5	CASAIGYSGNTIYF
NA	TRBV19	CASSITFRVGETQYF
NA	TRBV12-3/TRBV12-4	CASRRGTAEETQYF
NA	TRBV4-2	CASSQVLGIYNEQFF
NA	TRBV25-1	CASSPGSYNEKLFF
NA	TRBV30	CAWKVAGITGELFF
TRBD2	TRBV7-2	CASSLGAGRADTQYF
NA	TRBV7-9	CASSLRRENEKLFF
NA	TRBV6-2/TRBV6-3	CASSYGVSSYNEQFF
TRBD1	TRBV5-6	CASSAGTGGRYTEAFF
NA	TRBV12-3/TRBV12-4	CASSPTEATNEKLFF
TRBD1	TRBV7-6	CASSGGQGKGQPQHF
NA	TRBV7-9	CASSLGNAAGEQYF
TRBD1	TRBV27	CASSLQGVSYNEQFF
NA	TRBV18	CASPPEVRTKNIQYF
TRBD2	TRBV7-8	CASSLVGLAGGETQYF
NA	TRBV12-3/TRBV12-4	CASTRTGTYEQYF
TRBD1	TRBV7-8	CASSPRTGPDNEQFF
TRBD2	TRBV20-1	CSARVSGGAVYEQYF
TRBD1	TRBV29-1	CSVEDETGGHEQYF
NA	TRBV20-1	CSARGIGRGDTEAFF
NA	TRBV7-9	CASSPSGVRETQYF
NA	TRBV18	CASSEVGSGNTIYF
NA	TRBV14	CASSLPTGFTYNEQFF
TRBD1	TRBV6-1	CASSYRGRGAGANVLTF
NA	TRBV20-1	CSAVTGLDSPLHF
TRBD2	TRBV20-1	CSASGGALETQYF